This paragraph covers one T cell receptor beta chain sequence. The antigen remains undetermined. This CDR3 is also generated by other DNA sequences in the sample. Assay used: immunoSEQ multiplex PCR; TCRdb lists only in-frame clones, some missing. Of a few hundred thousand clones in the sample, approximately 91% are singletons; the top ten hold about 0.96%. CDR3 length: 12 residues. Germline CDR1 KGHSH, CDR2 LQKENI. V gave up 2 bases and J gave up 4 bases, with 6 bases separating them. The sample is drawn from a study of cytomegalovirus exposure and HLA in healthy donors. At the level of the study: The same platform was used for the 110 or so validation repertoires and the 650 to 800 first-cohort repertoires, a later analysis reported. Study-wide results and limits: The authors confirmed in vitro that three CMV-associated chains were specific for CMV antigens. The study found most TCR sequences rare, yet found some public TCRs in many donors. Listed as cytomegalovirus-associated were over 150 TCR beta chains.

This chain links TRBV18 with TRBJ2-7; D may be TRBD1 (5 bases). Sequences were obtained from PBMCs. The source of this sequence is a man aged 25-45 years in good health and CMV-seronegative. CDR3 DNA sequence: TGTGCCAGCTCACCAACAGGTTACGAGCAGTACTTC. This sequence encodes CASSPTGYEQYF. Using reference TRBV18 and TRBJ2-7 for the parts outside the CDR3, the full variable domain is NAGVMQNPRHLVRRRGQEARLRCSPMKGHSHVYWYRQLPEEGLKFMVYLQKENIIDESGMPKERFSAEFPKEGPSILRIQQVVRGDSAAYFCASSPTGYEQYFGPGTRLTVT.